Following are 21 T cell receptor beta chains from one sample sequenced in a study of shared clonotypes between healthy human individuals (dated by TCRdb to 2020 to 2021). CD8 naive samples were CD45RO-negative cells positively selected for CCR7, giving a CD45RA+CCR7+ population that excluded TemRA cells. Library creation used the immunoSEQ multiplex PCR assay. What TCRdb holds here is the immuneACCESS table cut down to in-frame rearrangements. Part of the clones is not present; checked against another copy, under half of the missing clones reflect an unresolved V gene, and the others are unexplained. This sample is represented by millions of clones; 93% of them were singletons. The ten largest clones add up to 1.5% to 2% of the sample. Source material: naive CD8+ T cells from PBMCs. The cell subset or site tag for this specimen amounts to: CD45RA+CCR7+. These receptors were collected from a man younger than 35 in good health. Some clones in this sample may be carry-over from other donors' samples.

The rearrangement uses TRBV29-1 and TRBJ2-7; maybe TRBD2 (6 bases). V gave up 8 bases and J gave up 7 bases, with 18 bases separating them. Germline V gene data show CDR1 as SQVTM and CDR2 as ANQGSEA. This CDR3 region has 12 residues. The CDR3 nucleotides read TGCAGCACGGTTGGGCTAGCGCGGGAGCAGTACTTC. Translating gives CSTVGLAREQYF.

The gene calls are TRBV27 and TRBJ2-5; 8 bases are a match to TRBD1. The CDR3 is 16 amino acids. The trim removed 3 bases at V and 4 bases at J, leaving 10 bases unmatched. The V gene's germline CDR1 is MNHEY and CDR2 SMNVEV (reference sequence). CDR3 in DNA: TGTGCCAGCAGTTTCAGGGGGCCCCTCCTTCGAGAGACCCAGTACTTC. Its translation: CASSFRGPLLRETQYF.

The chain joins TRBV30 to TRBJ2-1; tentative D call: TRBD2 (5 bases). Germline CDR1 reads GTSNPN; CDR2 reads SVGIG (reference sequence). V lost 5 bases and J 9 bases, leaving 11 bases between the germline ends. The CDR3 totals 11 residues. The CDR3 loop reads CAWGSAGEQFF. The DNA of the CDR3 is TGTGCCTGGGGGTCGGCGGGTGAGCAGTTCTTC.

The chain links TRBV9 to TRBJ2-6, with 12 bases aligning to TRBD2. CDR3 length equals 17 residues. The ends lost 0 bases at V and 9 bases at J; junction bases unmatched: 7. Germline CDR1 SGDLS, CDR2 YYNGEE. The CDR3 DNA reads as TGTGCCAGCAGCGTAGAACTAGCGGGGGGAGAGGGCAACGTCCTGACTTTC. It yields the protein CASSVELAGGEGNVLTF.

With regard to this clone: Other nucleotide sequences from this sample produce the same CDR3. The rearrangement uses TRBV5-6 and TRBJ2-1; no clear D gene. The CDR3 spans 14 residues. The germline V gene encodes CDR1 SGHDT and CDR2 YYEEEE. V was trimmed by 0 bases and J by 2 bases, leaving 6 bases between them. CDR3 protein: CASSLAGAYNEQFF. As DNA, the CDR3 is TGTGCCAGCAGCTTGGCAGGAGCCTACAATGAGCAGTTCTTC.

V usage is TRBV19 and J usage is TRBJ1-2; D gene ambiguous. Trimming removed 4 bases from V and 1 base from J, with 7 bases in between. There are 13 residues in the CDR3. Germline assignment: CDR1 LNHDA and CDR2 SQIVND (reference sequence). For the CDR3, the DNA is TGTGCCAGTAGTAAAGACAATAACTATGGCTACACCTTC. This translates into CASSKDNNYGYTF.

The V call is TRBV5-1, the J call TRBJ2-1; the D gene is possibly TRBD2 (5 bases). This CDR3 spans 16 amino acids. Germline assignment: CDR1 SGHRS and CDR2 YFSETQ. V lost 0 bases to trimming and J lost 5 bases, with 15 bases between them. The CDR3 nucleotides are TGCGCCAGCAGCTTGGTGGCGGGCGGTCTCCACAATGAGCAGTTCTTC. It is translated as CASSLVAGGLHNEQFF.

This clone was picked up one time. Other DNA variants within this sample encode the same CDR3. The chain employs TRBV5-1 and TRBJ2-1; D uncertain. Trimming took off 2 bases at V and 7 bases at J, with 10 bases between the two ends. There are 13 residues in the CDR3. Germline lookup yields CDR1 SGHRS and CDR2 YFSETQ. This chain's CDR3 is CASSLSPRNEQFF. As DNA, the CDR3 is TGCGCCAGCAGCTTAAGTCCGAGGAATGAGCAGTTCTTC.

V and J are TRBV7-9 and TRBJ2-7; D perhaps matches TRBD2 (5 bases). V was clipped by 5 bases and J by 3 bases, with 14 bases between them. The CDR3 runs to 14 residues. Germline lookup yields CDR1 SEHNR and CDR2 FQNEAQ (reference sequence). The CDR3 DNA is TGTGCCAGCAGCCTTGGCGGAGGAGGCTACGAGCAGTACTTC. This translates into CASSLGGGGYEQYF.

The chain recombines TRBV5-4 with TRBJ2-6, with TRBD1 matching over 10 bases. The V gene's germline CDR1 is SGHNT and CDR2 YYREEE (reference sequence). The J segment lost 2 bases and the V segment lost 4 bases, leaving 6 bases of the junction unmatched. This CDR3 is 17 amino acids long. In DNA form, the CDR3 reads TGTGCCAGCAGCGGCCGGGACAGGGGTGCTGGGGCCAACGTCCTGACTTTC. Translated, it gives CASSGRDRGAGANVLTF.

The chain employs TRBV7-9 and TRBJ1-1, with 8 bases identical to TRBD1. Germline CDR1 reads SEHNR; CDR2 reads FQNEAQ (reference sequence). There are 17 residues in the CDR3. The J segment lost 0 bases and the V segment lost 5 bases, leaving 11 bases of the junction unmatched. The CDR3 is CASSPPSQGAMNTEAFF. The CDR3 DNA reads as TGTGCCAGCAGCCCCCCCAGCCAGGGGGCAATGAACACTGAAGCTTTCTTT.

This clone was seen only a few times. The chain carries TRBV29-1 and TRBJ2-7, with 7 bases fitting TRBD2. J was trimmed by 3 bases and V by 4 bases; bases with no gene match: 3. The CDR3 contains 12 residues. Germline CDR1 is SQVTM and CDR2 is ANQGSEA. The CDR3 loop reads CSVASGGYEQYF. In DNA, the CDR3 is TGCAGCGTTGCCTCGGGGGGCTACGAGCAGTACTTC.

Worth noting for this clone: The same CDR3 can be traced to other DNA sequences in this sample. The genes are TRBV5-1 and TRBJ2-7, with 8 bases fitting TRBD2. Germline loops: CDR1 SGHRS, CDR2 YFSETQ. The CDR3 is 14 amino acids. With V trimmed by 1 base and J by 1 base, 1 base remained unmatched. The CDR3, as DNA: TGCGCCAGCAGCTTGTCGGGAGGGTCCTACGAGCAGTACTTC. Translating it yields CASSLSGGSYEQYF. Full variable domain (outside the CDR3, taken from reference TRBV5-1 and TRBJ2-7): KAGVTQTPRYLIKTRGQQVTLSCSPISGHRSVSWYQQTPGQGLQFLFEYFSETQRNKGNFPGRFSGRQFSNSRSEMNVSTLELGDSALYLCASSLSGGSYEQYFGPGTRLTVT.

This clone was recorded once. The chain employs TRBV20-1 and TRBJ2-7; D not resolved. Deletions cut 3 bases from V and 12 bases from J, with 15 bases between. The CDR3 is 11 residues long. CDR1 and CDR2 (germline): DFQATT, SNEGSKA (reference sequence). The CDR3 region is CSASHGYARYF. CDR3 nucleotides: TGCAGTGCTAGTCACGGGTATGCGAGGTACTTC.

The chain joins TRBV5-8 to TRBJ1-4; D is possibly TRBD1 (5 bases). Germline V gene lookup returns CDR1 SGHTS and CDR2 YDEGEE. This CDR3 contains 14 residues. V dropped 0 bases and J dropped 6 bases, with 9 bases sitting between them. CDR3 region: CASSLVVGDEKLFF. The CDR3 region has the DNA TGTGCCAGCAGCTTGGTAGTGGGGGATGAAAAACTGTTTTTT.

The chain is built from TRBV28 and TRBJ2-7; D tentatively reads TRBD1 or TRBD2 (6 bases each). Germline V gene sequence: CDR1 MDHEN, CDR2 SYDVKM. Trimming stripped 0 bases from V and 2 bases from J, with 8 bases between. CDR3 length: 14 residues. CDR3 protein: CASSLWRGAYEQYF. CDR3 bases: TGTGCCAGCAGTTTATGGAGGGGGGCCTACGAGCAGTACTTC.

Notes on this clone: The same CDR3 is also encoded by other DNA sequences in this sample. J is TRBJ2-7 and V is TRBV7-8, with 11 positions matching TRBD2. V dropped 1 base and J dropped 1; count of bases not matched to a gene: 0. The CDR3 contains 15 residues. The germline V gene encodes CDR1 SGHVS and CDR2 FQNEAQ. CDR3 residues: CASSLVAGGSYEQYF. As DNA, the CDR3 is TGTGCCAGCAGCTTAGTAGCGGGAGGGTCCTACGAGCAGTACTTC. Based on the CDR3 plus reference TRBV7-8 and TRBJ2-7, the full variable domain is GAGVSQSPRYKVAKRGQDVALRCDPISGHVSLFWYQQALGQGPEFLTYFQNEAQLDKSGLPSDRFFAERPEGSVSTLKIQRTQQEDSAVYLCASSLVAGGSYEQYFGPGTRLTVT.

This clone was seen just once. The chain uses TRBV30 and TRBJ2-7; D gene unclear. CDR1 and CDR2 (germline): GTSNPN, SVGIG (reference sequence). The CDR3 extends over 12 amino acids. The ends were cut back, 0 bases at V and 6 bases at J, with 9 bases in the middle. The CDR3 region is CAWSVEEPEQYF. CDR3 coding DNA: TGTGCCTGGAGTGTAGAGGAGCCCGAGCAGTACTTC. Supplemented by reference TRBV30 and TRBJ2-7, the full variable domain reads SQTIHQWPATLVQPVGSPLSLECTVEGTSNPNLYWYRQAAGRGLQLLFYSVGIGQISSEVPQNLSASRPQDRQFILSSKKLLLSDSGFYLCAWSVEEPEQYFGPGTRLTVT.

This chain joins TRBV5-4 and TRBJ2-5, with a weak D call TRBD1 (6 bases). Germline V gives CDR1 SGHNT, CDR2 YYREEE (reference sequence). The germline V and J ends were trimmed by 0 bases and 0 bases, with 9 bases remaining between them. This CDR3 is 15 amino acids long. CDR3 nucleotide sequence: TGTGCCAGCAGCTTGGATAGGGGGTACCAAGAGACCCAGTACTTC. Encoded protein: CASSLDRGYQETQYF.

This clone has only one observation. J is TRBJ2-5 and V is TRBV29-1, with D perhaps given as TRBD1 or TRBD2 (5 bases each). This CDR3 comprises 15 residues. Per the germline V gene, CDR1 is SQVTM and CDR2 is ANQGSEA. The V end lost 1 base, the J end lost 4 bases, and 16 bases lay between the germline ends. The CDR3 DNA reads TGCAGCGTTGAAGGTCAACAGGTTCGGGGAGAGACCCAGTACTTC. The encoded protein is CSVEGQQVRGETQYF.

The chain couples TRBV27 to TRBJ1-1; D is unclear. With 0 bases removed from V and 6 bases from J, the gap between germline ends came to 11 bases. Germline lookup yields CDR1 MNHEY and CDR2 SMNVEV (reference sequence). This CDR3 contains 14 residues. The CDR3 region has the DNA TGTGCCAGCAGTTTATCAGTTATGGGCCCTGAAGCTTTCTTT. This sequence encodes CASSLSVMGPEAFF.